These 26 T cell receptor beta chains came from one sample sequenced in a study of OX40 agonist ivuxolimab in advanced cancers. Repertoires were generated with immunoSEQ multiplex PCR, while TCRdb's copy carries only in-frame clones and drops some. The sample records about 68,000 clones, around 85% being singletons. Sequences were derived from CD4+ or CD8+ T cells sorted from blood, sampled in a trial of the OX40 agonist ivuxolimab. These receptors all stem from an adult with an advanced solid tumor such as melanoma, head and neck, liver or kidney cancer.

The rearrangement uses TRBV9 and TRBJ1-4; D might be TRBD1 (6 bases). Between the trimmed V and J ends, which lost 0 bases and 8 bases, there was a span of 20 bases. CDR1 is SGDLS, CDR2 YYNGEE, per germline. The CDR3 covers 17 residues. CDR3 sequence reads: CASSVGGTPLRNEKLFF. DNA for the CDR3: TGTGCCAGCAGCGTAGGAGGGACACCCCTACGAAACGAAAAACTGTTTTTT.

V gene TRBV4-1 combines with J gene TRBJ2-2; D call uncertain. CDR3 length: 17 residues. The germline V gene has CDR1 MGHRA and CDR2 YSYEKL. Trimming removed 1 base from V and 6 bases from J, with 18 bases in between. The CDR3 reads CASSQVLAGYRSGELFF. The CDR3 coding sequence is TGCGCCAGCAGCCAAGTCCTGGCAGGTTACCGCTCCGGGGAGCTGTTTTTT.

V usage is TRBV6-1 and J usage is TRBJ2-5; D is possibly TRBD2 (5 bases). Germline V lookup: CDR1 MNHNS, CDR2 SASEGT. V lost 7 bases to trimming and J lost 2 bases, with 8 bases between them. CDR3 length: 12 amino acids. The CDR3 nucleotides read TGTGCCAGCAACCGGGGACAAGAGACCCAGTACTTC. Translated: CASNRGQETQYF.

This rearrangement joins TRBV16 to TRBJ1-2; 10 positions match TRBD1. V lost 5 bases, J lost 5 bases, and 8 bases stayed unmatched. In germline, CDR1 is KGHSY, CDR2 FQNENV. This CDR3 is built from 15 residues. CDR3 DNA sequence: TGTGCCAGCAGCGACCGACAGGGGGCTCGGTATGGCTACACCTTC. Protein sequence: CASSDRQGARYGYTF.

This clone appeared once. The CDR3 here is CASSTQLVGQETQYF. The CDR3, as DNA: TGCGCCAGCAGCACTCAACTGGTCGGACAAGAGACCCAGTACTTC. The rearrangement links TRBV4-1 to TRBJ2-5, with no clear D. There are 15 residues in the CDR3. The germline V gene has CDR1 MGHRA and CDR2 YSYEKL. Trimming cost V 5 bases and J 2 bases, with 15 bases left between them.

The chain uses TRBV7-8 and TRBJ2-1, with TRBD1 matching over 10 bases. This CDR3 has 17 residues. J gave up 7 bases and V 5 bases, and 14 bases lay outside the gene matches. Germline V CDR1 and CDR2: SGHVS, FQNEAQ. The CDR3 here is CASSPRQRTGGFNEQFF. CDR3 nucleotides: TGTGCCAGCAGCCCGAGACAGAGGACAGGGGGGTTTAATGAGCAGTTCTTC.

The gene calls are TRBV21-1 and TRBJ2-7; the table's TRBD1 call for D was not verified on the DNA. TRBV21-1 is shown as a pseudogene. CDR3 length: 16 amino acids. The CDR3 DNA sequence: TGTGCCAGCAGCAAAGGATCTACGGACAGCCCCTACGAGCAGTACTTC. This translates into CASSKGSTDSPYEQYF.

The rearrangement links TRBV29-1 to TRBJ1-2; D unclear. The CDR3 extends over 13 amino acids. Germline CDR1 and CDR2: SQVTM and ANQGSEA. The V end lost 3 bases, the J end lost 8 bases, and 16 bases lay between the germline ends. CDR3 region: CSVDAGSRRGYTF. The CDR3 DNA reads TGCAGCGTTGATGCGGGCAGCCGACGAGGCTACACCTTC.

The genes are TRBV10-3 and TRBJ2-7; D not certain. Germline CDR1 ENHRY, CDR2 SYGVKD. The CDR3 runs 14 residues. V was shortened by 5 bases and J by 0 bases, with 11 bases between the two germline ends. CDR3 coding DNA: TGTGCCATCAGTACCGAACCCGTCTCCTACGAGCAGTACTTC. Encoded protein: CAISTEPVSYEQYF.

This CDR3 is CASSLDTYYGYTF. The CDR3 nucleotides read TGTGCCAGCAGCTTGGACACTTACTATGGCTACACCTTC. This rearrangement joins TRBV7-9 to TRBJ1-2, with D perhaps TRBD1 (5 bases). The germline gives CDR1 SEHNR, CDR2 FQNEAQ (reference sequence). The CDR3 spans 13 residues. V was trimmed by 3 bases and J by 3 bases, leaving 8 bases between them.

This sequence joins TRBV2 and TRBJ1-5; possibly TRBD1 for D (5 bases). This CDR3 contains 15 residues. Per germline, CDR1 SNHLY and CDR2 FYNNEI. V was clipped by 1 base and J by 1 base, with 8 bases between them. The CDR3 bases are TGTGCCAGCAGTGAAGGGACACCCAGCAATCAGCCCCAGCATTTT. Translating it yields CASSEGTPSNQPQHF.

This rearrangement joins TRBV2 to TRBJ2-3, with 9 positions matching TRBD2. The V and J ends lost 6 bases and 4 bases, in that order; junction bases with no gene match: 8. The germline gives CDR1 SNHLY, CDR2 FYNNEI. The CDR3 is made up of 15 amino acids. Here the CDR3 reads CASRRASGASDTQYF. In DNA, the CDR3 is TGTGCCAGCAGGAGGGCTAGCGGGGCCTCAGATACGCAGTATTTT.

This chain connects TRBV5-5 to TRBJ1-4; 8 nucleotides agree with TRBD1. Germline V gene lookup returns CDR1 SGHKS and CDR2 YYEKEE (reference sequence). The CDR3 is 15 residues long. The junction had 5 bases not matched to a gene; V was cut back by 4 bases and J by 3 bases. The CDR3 here is CASSPDRASNEKLFF. CDR3 nucleotides: TGTGCCAGCAGCCCGGACAGGGCATCTAATGAAAAACTGTTTTTT.

The sample holds one count of this clone. Other DNA sequences in this sample translate to the same CDR3. V gene TRBV5-1 combines with J gene TRBJ1-2; D unclear. The V and J ends lost 0 bases and 7 bases respectively, with 10 bases between them. The length of the CDR3 is 13 residues. Germline CDR1 and CDR2: SGHRS and YFSETQ. CDR3 sequence (DNA): TGCGCCAGCAGCTTGGCGGGAGTAGGTGGCTACACCTTC. Protein: CASSLAGVGGYTF. Filled out from reference TRBV5-1 and TRBJ1-2, the complete variable domain reads KAGVTQTPRYLIKTRGQQVTLSCSPISGHRSVSWYQQTPGQGLQFLFEYFSETQRNKGNFPGRFSGRQFSNSRSEMNVSTLELGDSALYLCASSLAGVGGYTFGSGTRLTVV.

A few counts support this clone. The chain is built from TRBV4-1 and TRBJ1-1; no clear D. The CDR3 contains 13 residues. V was trimmed by 1 base and J by 10 bases, leaving 13 bases between them. Looked up from germline, CDR1 is MGHRA and CDR2 is YSYEKL. This CDR3 is CASSQVELDRAFF. Written as DNA, the CDR3 is TGCGCCAGCAGCCAAGTAGAATTAGATCGAGCTTTCTTT.

The gene calls are TRBV5-1 and TRBJ1-1; weak D call: TRBD1 (6 bases). Germline V gene data show CDR1 as SGHRS and CDR2 as YFSETQ. Trimming pared 4 bases from V and 6 bases from J, leaving 16 bases between. The CDR3 spans 14 residues. CDR3 DNA: TGCGCCAGCAGCATGCGGGGGGGCTCCCCTGAAGCTTTCTTT. Translation: CASSMRGGSPEAFF.

This clone was seen only once. The chain uses TRBV6-5 and TRBJ1-1; 7 nucleotides agree with TRBD1. The germline V gene has CDR1 MNHEY and CDR2 SVGAGI. The CDR3 has 12 residues. Trimming at V came to 1 base and at J to 9 bases, leaving 2 bases not matched to a gene. In nucleotides, the CDR3 is TGTGCCAGCAGTTACTTGACAGGGAAAGCTTTCTTT. This gives the protein CASSYLTGKAFF.

This chain uses TRBV7-2 with TRBJ2-3; D gene uncertain. V lost 1 base, J lost 6 bases, and 8 bases lay in between. The V gene's germline CDR1 is SGHTA and CDR2 FQGNSA. This CDR3 has 13 residues. In nucleotides, the CDR3 is TGTGCCAGCAGCTTAGTGTTTTGGGATACGCAGTATTTT. It specifies CASSLVFWDTQYF.

In this sample, this clone turned up once. The rearrangement joins TRBV7-2 to TRBJ2-3, with a possible D match to TRBD2 (5 bases). From germline, CDR1 is SGHTA and CDR2 FQGNSA. Trimming left V 0 bases short and J 6 bases short, with 16 bases between. There are 16 residues in the CDR3. DNA of the CDR3: TGTGCCAGCAGCTTAGCGTCGGTTACGTCGGGGGATACGCAGTATTTT. The encoded protein is CASSLASVTSGDTQYF.

This clone has more than one count but fewer than ten. The V gene is TRBV6-6, the J gene TRBJ2-2, with TRBD1 matching over 8 bases. Germline CDR1 and CDR2: MNHNY and SVGAGI (reference sequence). CDR3 size: 15 residues. V trimming: 5 bases; J trimming: 1 base; junction bases outside the gene matches: 3. As DNA, the CDR3 is TGTGCCAGCAGTACCGGGACAGGGAACACCGGGGAGCTGTTTTTT. It codes for CASSTGTGNTGELFF.

The V call is TRBV7-9, the J call TRBJ2-3, with D unclear. The CDR3 runs 14 residues. The germline V gene encodes CDR1 SEHNR and CDR2 FQNEAQ (reference sequence). The V gene lost 5 bases and the J gene lost 6 bases, with 15 bases spanning the gap. CDR3 in amino acids: CASSPPVLRDTQYF. CDR3 DNA: TGTGCCAGCAGCCCACCCGTTTTACGTGATACGCAGTATTTT. Together with reference TRBV7-9 and TRBJ2-3, the CDR3 gives the full variable domain: DTGVSQNPRHKITKRGQNVTFRCDPISEHNRLYWYRQTLGQGPEFLTYFQNEAQLEKSRLLSDRFSAERPKGSFSTLEIQRTEQGDSAMYLCASSPPVLRDTQYFGPGTRLTVL.

The CDR3 loop reads CASGLRDIQYF. In DNA form, the CDR3 reads TGTGCCAGCGGTCTTCGAGACATTCAGTACTTC. This sequence joins TRBV7-9 and TRBJ2-4; D unresolved. The CDR3 consists of 11 residues. Germline V gives CDR1 SEHNR, CDR2 FQNEAQ (reference sequence). With 8 bases removed from V and 8 bases from J, the gap between germline ends came to 10 bases.

The chain combines TRBV4-2 with TRBJ2-7; 7 nucleotides agree with TRBD1. This CDR3 has 14 amino acids. Germline V lookup: CDR1 LGHNA, CDR2 YNFKEQ. J gave up 0 bases and V 4 bases, and 3 bases lay outside the gene matches. CDR3 region: CASSPRDSSYEQYF. DNA of the CDR3: TGTGCCAGCAGCCCCCGGGACAGCTCCTACGAGCAGTACTTC.

A few counts support this clone. The V call is TRBV29-1, the J call TRBJ1-1, with a possible D match to TRBD1 (6 bases). The length of the CDR3 is 10 residues. The germline V gene has CDR1 SQVTM and CDR2 ANQGSEA. Between the trimmed V and J ends, which lost 4 bases and 8 bases, there was a span of 8 bases. The CDR3 nucleotides read TGCAGCGTTGGTGGGACAGAAGCTTTCTTT. This sequence encodes CSVGGTEAFF. Filled out from reference TRBV29-1 and TRBJ1-1, the complete variable domain reads SAVISQKPSRDICQRGTSLTIQCQVDSQVTMMFWYRQQPGQSLTLIATANQGSEATYESGFVIDKFPISRPNLTFSTLTVSNMSPEDSSIYLCSVGGTEAFFGQGTRLTVV.

CDR3 amino acids: CASTFLDRGKGGEAFF. CDR3 nucleotides: TGTGCCAGCACCTTCCTGGACAGGGGAAAAGGGGGTGAAGCTTTCTTT. The chain carries TRBV27 and TRBJ1-1; 9 nucleotides match TRBD1. Trimming cost V 7 bases and J 7 bases; bases outside gene matches: 16. The CDR3 covers 16 residues. Germline lookup yields CDR1 MNHEY and CDR2 SMNVEV (reference sequence).

V and J are TRBV6-6 and TRBJ2-3; D is perhaps TRBD1 or TRBD2 (5 bases each). CDR1 MNHNY and CDR2 SVGAGI come from the germline V gene (reference sequence). The length of the CDR3 is 15 residues. V lost 6 bases and J lost 1, with 14 bases in between. CDR3: CASSPGRSGTDTQYF. In DNA, the CDR3 is TGTGCCAGCAGCCCGGGACGGAGCGGCACAGATACGCAGTATTTT.